This T cell receptor (beta chain) was sequenced in a study of blood T cell repertoires in COVID-19. Study summary: Sites in the United States, Italy and Spain provided acute and convalescent COVID-19 samples. PBMCs, B-cell-depleted T cells, or T cells provided the cDNA or gDNA that made up the material.

Only in-frame clones appear in the TCRdb table, and some are missing; sequencing was by immunoSEQ multiplex PCR. The profile shows fewer than 250,000 clones, around four fifths of them singletons. The length of the CDR3 is 15 residues. V was pared by 6 bases and J by 8 bases, with 6 bases of the junction left unmatched. CDR1 and CDR2 (germline): SGHDT, YYEEEE. The chain has TRBV5-6 and TRBJ1-6; 12 bases agree with TRBD1. The sample was peripheral blood. This receptor was taken from a man aged 25-45 years with active or convalescent COVID-19. In DNA form, the CDR3 reads TGTGCCAGCAACCTGGGACAGGGGGCTGATTCACCCCTCCACTTT. Translating gives CASNLGQGADSPLHF.